This TCR beta chain came from a study of beta chain features in type 1 diabetes. Comment on this clone: Its antigen is not identified.

All of the isolated RNA was reverse transcribed, so expressed TCRB transcripts were sequenced. This table comes from immunoSEQ multiplex PCR, and its TCRdb copy is limited to in-frame clones, with some not included. The sample has roughly 290,000 clones, 8% seen once. Trimming left V 2 bases short and J 9 bases short, with 9 bases between. Germline V gene lookup returns CDR1 SGHNT and CDR2 YYREEE (reference sequence). The CDR3 runs 12 residues. General study points: The naive, central memory and Treg TCRB repertoires looked more alike in patients than they did in healthy donors.

The chain is built from TRBV5-4 and TRBJ2-1; D ambiguous. The source material was central memory CD4+ T cells from blood. The sequence was obtained from a woman between 18 and 29 years old in good health. Here the CDR3 DNA reads TGTGCCAGCAGCTTAGGGCCGGGTGAGCAGTTCTTC. It translates to CASSLGPGEQFF.